These 6 T cell receptor beta chains were sequenced from one sample in a study of blood T cells in healthy people across ages. The authors ran a second PCR of about 7 to 11 cycles using a sample-barcoded 5' primer and a J-beta primer mix. TCRdb analysed the 5' RACE reads with MiXCR anew, one entry per CDR3 protein. This sample has approximately 600,000 distinct CDR3 sequences, with 58% found just once. Sequenced: blood. These receptors all stem from a man in his sixties in good health.

This clonotype turned up a few times. The rearrangement joins TRBV11-2 to TRBJ2-7; D is possibly TRBD1 (6 bases). CDR3 length: 15 residues. The germline gives CDR1 SGHAT, CDR2 FQNNGV. Trimming shortened V by 0 bases and J by 3 bases, and 12 bases separated the two germline ends. The CDR3 nucleotides read TGTGCCAGCAGCTTAGATACGGCAGGGGACTACGAGCAGTACTTC. Protein sequence: CASSLDTAGDYEQYF.

V usage is TRBV11-2 and J usage is TRBJ2-5, with D perhaps TRBD1 (6 bases). The CDR3 extends over 16 amino acids. The germline V gene has CDR1 SGHAT and CDR2 FQNNGV. V lost 7 bases and J lost 2, with 20 bases in between. DNA of the CDR3: TGTGCCAGCACCCAGGGGTCCGCCATAGGGCAAGAGACCCAGTACTTC. Protein product: CASTQGSAIGQETQYF.

The rearrangement joins TRBV4-2 to TRBJ1-2; maybe TRBD1 (5 bases). V gave up 0 bases and J gave up 7 bases, with 15 bases separating them. CDR3 size: 15 residues. CDR1 is LGHNA, CDR2 YNFKEQ, per germline. The CDR3 nucleotides are TGTGCCAGCAGCCAAGAGGCAGGGATGAAAAGTGGCTACACCTTC. This encodes CASSQEAGMKSGYTF.

V and J are TRBV20-1 and TRBJ2-7; 8 bases line up with TRBD1. Looked up from germline, CDR1 is DFQATT and CDR2 is SNEGSKA (reference sequence). V was clipped by 5 bases and J by 4 bases; unmatched bases: 4. The CDR3 has 12 amino acids. In nucleotides, the CDR3 is TGCAGTGCTGCCCGACAGGGGTACGAGCAGTACTTC. It codes for CSAARQGYEQYF.

This clonotype was found many times. This chain connects TRBV7-9 to TRBJ1-2; TRBD1 aligns across 7 bases. CDR3 size: 14 residues. The V gene's germline CDR1 is SEHNR and CDR2 FQNEAQ (reference sequence). With 5 bases clipped from V and 0 bases from J, the junction kept 3 bases outside the gene matches. CDR3 DNA: TGTGCCAGCAGCCTCGGACAGGCTAACTATGGCTACACCTTC. It translates to CASSLGQANYGYTF.

This clonotype has only a few counts. The chain recombines TRBV5-1 with TRBJ2-7, with 8 bases lining up with TRBD1. Trimming cost V 0 bases and J 3 bases; bases outside gene matches: 5. CDR3 length: 15 amino acids. Germline V CDR1 and CDR2: SGHRS, YFSETQ. This CDR3 reads CASSLGSGTGYEQYF. CDR3 coding DNA: TGCGCCAGCAGCTTGGGGTCCGGGACAGGCTACGAGCAGTACTTC.